Below are 24 T cell receptor beta chains sequenced from a single sample in a study of shared clonotypes between healthy human individuals. Clones were read by immunoSEQ multiplex PCR, and TCRdb kept only the in-frame ones, dropping some. Of over a million clones listed, approximately 72% are singletons. The specimen was memory CD4+ T cells sorted from blood. Indicated subset: CD45RA-negative fraction. Receptors were obtained from a man aged 18 to 35 in good health.

V gene TRBV6-1 combines with J gene TRBJ1-1; 7 positions match TRBD1. CDR3 length: 13 amino acids. With 9 bases clipped from V and 6 bases from J, the junction kept 10 bases outside the gene matches. Germline assignment: CDR1 MNHNS and CDR2 SASEGT. The CDR3 DNA follows: TGTGCCAGTAAGGCCGGGACAGCCGCTGAAGCTTTCTTT. Its protein product is CASKAGTAAEAFF.

The chain has TRBV4-1 and TRBJ1-3; TRBD1 aligns across 8 bases. In germline, CDR1 is MGHRA, CDR2 YSYEKL. CDR3 length equals 16 residues. With V trimmed by 2 bases and J by 4 bases, 7 bases remained unmatched. The CDR3 reads CASSQMGQARGNTIYF. CDR3 DNA: TGCGCCAGCAGCCAAATGGGACAGGCAAGAGGAAACACCATATATTTT.

The rearrangement uses TRBV28 and TRBJ2-1; either TRBD1 or TRBD2 may supply D (5 bases each). CDR3 size: 16 residues. Trimming removed 3 bases at V and 5 bases at J, with 17 bases between. Germline assignment: CDR1 MDHEN and CDR2 SYDVKM. CDR3 nucleotide sequence: TGTGCCAGCAGTTTTGGGGACGGGGTTGTGAACAATGAGCAGTTCTTC. Translated: CASSFGDGVVNNEQFF. Using reference TRBV28 and TRBJ2-1 for the parts outside the CDR3, the full variable domain is DVKVTQSSRYLVKRTGEKVFLECVQDMDHENMFWYRQDPGLGLRLIYFSYDVKMKEKGDIPEGYSVSREKKERFSLILESASTNQTSMYLCASSFGDGVVNNEQFFGPGTRLTVL.

This clone was seen a single time. The rearrangement joins TRBV11-3 to TRBJ1-4; D is uncertain. The CDR3 is 16 residues long. Between the trimmed V and J ends, which lost 3 bases and 2 bases, there was a span of 13 bases. CDR1 is SGHNT, CDR2 YENEEA, per germline. The CDR3 sequence is CASSLIWGWTNEKLFF. For the CDR3, the DNA is TGTGCCAGCAGCTTGATTTGGGGTTGGACTAATGAAAAACTGTTTTTT.

Note on this clone: This likely stems from a read error, as it lies one base from a far larger clone. The chain recombines TRBV5-1 with TRBJ2-3; tentative D call: TRBD1 (6 bases). Germline V gives CDR1 SGHRS, CDR2 YFSETQ. Trimming shortened V by 4 bases and J by 1 base, and 10 bases separated the two germline ends. There are 14 residues in the CDR3. The CDR3 bases are TGCGCCAGCAGCCCGCGGACAGGCACAGATACGCAGTATTTT. Protein: CASSPRTGTDTQYF. Based on the CDR3 plus reference TRBV5-1 and TRBJ2-3, the full variable domain is KAGVTQTPRYLIKTRGQQVTLSCSPISGHRSVSWYQQTPGQGLQFLFEYFSETQRNKGNFPGRFSGRQFSNSRSEMNVSTLELGDSALYLCASSPRTGTDTQYFGPGTRLTVL.

The chain carries TRBV5-1 and TRBJ1-2, with TRBD1 matching over 9 bases. V dropped 0 bases and J dropped 10; count of bases not matched to a gene: 10. CDR1 SGHRS and CDR2 YFSETQ come from the germline V gene. The CDR3 extends over 15 amino acids. Written as DNA, the CDR3 is TGCGCCAGCAGCTTGGGCAGCTGGACAGGGGAGGACTACACCTTC. This encodes CASSLGSWTGEDYTF.

The chain recombines TRBV10-3 with TRBJ1-3, with D possibly being TRBD1 (6 bases). The CDR3 extends over 15 amino acids. V lost 11 bases to trimming and J lost 5 bases, with 22 bases between them. Germline lookup yields CDR1 ENHRY and CDR2 SYGVKD. The CDR3 DNA reads TGTGCCTCGCAACAGGGCCCTGCCGAGCGAAACACCATATATTTT. Its translation is CASQQGPAERNTIYF.

CDR3 sequence reads: CASSQHQRGRGNEQFF. The CDR3 coding sequence is TGCGCCAGCAGCCAACACCAGCGGGGGCGGGGCAATGAGCAGTTCTTC. This chain links TRBV4-1 with TRBJ2-1; 8 nucleotides match TRBD2. CDR1 and CDR2 (germline): MGHRA, YSYEKL. Trimming took 2 bases from V and 6 from J; bases not matched to a gene: 9. There are 16 residues in the CDR3.

This chain uses TRBV5-6 with TRBJ2-1; 11 positions match TRBD2. Trimming cost V 1 base and J 8 bases; bases outside gene matches: 8. This CDR3 comprises 16 residues. Germline loops: CDR1 SGHDT, CDR2 YYEEEE. The CDR3 protein is CASSLLAGGALDEQFF. The CDR3 nucleotides read TGTGCCAGCAGCTTGCTAGCGGGAGGCGCCTTGGATGAGCAGTTCTTC.

This sequence joins TRBV19 and TRBJ1-4, with a possible D match to TRBD1 (6 bases). V was cut by 7 bases and J by 8 bases, with 17 bases left in between. This CDR3 has 14 residues. In germline, CDR1 is LNHDA, CDR2 SQIVND (reference sequence). The CDR3 DNA reads as TGTGCCAGTAACAGGGAAGGAATGTGGGAAAAACTGTTTTTT. Translating gives CASNREGMWEKLFF.

The chain links TRBV7-3 to TRBJ2-7; D is possibly TRBD1 (5 bases). The germline V and J ends were trimmed by 4 bases and 7 bases, with 20 bases remaining between them. The CDR3 spans 15 residues. The germline V gene has CDR1 SGHTA and CDR2 FQGTGA. CDR3 sequence reads: CASSSPTWGAWEQYF. CDR3 bases: TGTGCCAGCAGCTCCCCTACGTGGGGCGCTTGGGAGCAGTACTTC.

The rearrangement uses TRBV15 and TRBJ1-2; D gene uncertain. Deletions cut 0 bases from V and 2 bases from J, with 13 bases between. Germline assignment: CDR1 LNHNV and CDR2 YYDKDF (reference sequence). This CDR3 spans 16 amino acids. CDR3 in DNA: TGTGCCACCAGCAGAGAGGAGGTTGCAATAAACTATGGCTACACCTTC. The encoded protein is CATSREEVAINYGYTF. Full variable domain (remainder filled in from reference TRBV15 and TRBJ1-2): DAMVIQNPRYQVTQFGKPVTLSCSQTLNHNVMYWYQQKSSQAPKLLFHYYDKDFNNEADTPDNFQSRRPNTSFCFLDIRSPGLGDTAMYLCATSREEVAINYGYTFGSGTRLTVV.

The rearrangement links TRBV7-2 to TRBJ1-4, with 8 nucleotides matching TRBD1. From germline, CDR1 is SGHTA and CDR2 FQGNSA. Unmatched junction bases numbered 9, after V lost 2 bases and J lost 10 bases. The CDR3 is 15 amino acids. CDR3 bases: TGTGCCAGCAGCTTAAGACAGGGGTTCAGTGGAAAACTGTTTTTT. This translates into CASSLRQGFSGKLFF.

The chain combines TRBV9 with TRBJ2-5; tentatively, D is TRBD1 or TRBD2 (6 bases each). Trimming removed 0 bases from V and 1 base from J, with 10 bases in between. Germline V gene lookup returns CDR1 SGDLS and CDR2 YYNGEE. The CDR3 runs to 15 residues. The CDR3 DNA follows: TGTGCCAGCAGCGTAGGGGGGGCCCTCCAAGAGACCCAGTACTTC. Translated, it gives CASSVGGALQETQYF.

The chain joins TRBV4-1 to TRBJ1-1, with TRBD1 matching over 8 bases. The ends lost 4 bases at V and 0 bases at J; junction bases unmatched: 10. The CDR3 has 17 amino acids. The germline V gene has CDR1 MGHRA and CDR2 YSYEKL. The CDR3: CASSRYAGTGLNTEAFF. The CDR3, as DNA: TGCGCCAGCAGCCGATACGCAGGGACAGGCCTGAACACTGAAGCTTTCTTT.

V usage is TRBV7-9 and J usage is TRBJ1-2; D is undetermined. V was cut by 6 bases and J by 5 bases, with 10 bases left in between. The germline V gene encodes CDR1 SEHNR and CDR2 FQNEAQ (reference sequence). This CDR3 contains 12 residues. The CDR3 DNA is TGTGCCAGCAGTTACGGTCGGTATGGCTACACCTTC. It specifies CASSYGRYGYTF.

V and J are TRBV30 and TRBJ1-6, with 9 bases lining up with TRBD1. Per the germline V gene, CDR1 is GTSNPN and CDR2 is SVGIG (reference sequence). V was clipped by 4 bases and J by 7 bases; unmatched bases: 8. The CDR3 runs 15 residues. In DNA form, the CDR3 reads TGTGCCTGGACGCCGGGACAGGGAGGAAATTCACCCCTCCACTTT. Protein: CAWTPGQGGNSPLHF.

J is TRBJ1-2 and V is TRBV6-5; 9 bases map to TRBD1. The V gene end was trimmed by 5 bases and the J gene end by 6 bases; junction bases not matched to a gene: 7. Per the germline V gene, CDR1 is MNHEY and CDR2 is SVGAGI. This CDR3 is built from 14 residues. The DNA for the CDR3 is TGTGCCAGCAGTCAGTCAGGGACAGGGAATGGCTACACCTTC. As protein: CASSQSGTGNGYTF.

This chain uses TRBV19 with TRBJ1-6; 9 nucleotides line up with TRBD1. The V gene's germline CDR1 is LNHDA and CDR2 SQIVND (reference sequence). V trimming: 3 bases; J trimming: 6 bases; junction bases outside the gene matches: 6. The CDR3 is made up of 16 amino acids. CDR3 sequence: CASSMAWTGVNSPLHF. Here the CDR3 DNA reads TGTGCCAGTAGTATGGCCTGGACAGGGGTTAATTCACCCCTCCACTTT. The full variable domain, in which reference TRBV19 and TRBJ1-6 provide the parts outside the CDR3, is DGGITQSPKYLFRKEGQNVTLSCEQNLNHDAMYWYRQDPGQGLRLIYYSQIVNDFQKGDIAEGYSVSREKKESFPLTVTSAQKNPTAFYLCASSMAWTGVNSPLHFGNGTRLTVT.

This sequence joins TRBV5-4 and TRBJ2-5, with 9 bases lining up with TRBD1. This CDR3 has 15 residues. Germline V gene data show CDR1 as SGHNT and CDR2 as YYREEE (reference sequence). J lost 4 bases, V lost 4 bases, and 8 bases had no gene match. The CDR3 bases are TGTGCCAGCAGCCTTATGACAGGGGGGGGAGAGACCCAGTACTTC. Translating it yields CASSLMTGGGETQYF.

The V and J genes are TRBV7-8 and TRBJ1-5, with D possibly matching TRBD1 (6 bases). V lost 1 base, J lost 5 bases, and 15 bases lay in between. CDR1 and CDR2 (germline): SGHVS, FQNEAQ. This CDR3 is built from 16 residues. The CDR3: CASSLGPRGLDQPQHF. The DNA of the CDR3 is TGTGCCAGCAGCTTAGGACCCAGGGGACTCGATCAGCCCCAGCATTTT. The complete variable domain, with remaining parts taken from reference TRBV7-8 and TRBJ1-5, reads GAGVSQSPRYKVAKRGQDVALRCDPISGHVSLFWYQQALGQGPEFLTYFQNEAQLDKSGLPSDRFFAERPEGSVSTLKIQRTQQEDSAVYLCASSLGPRGLDQPQHFGDGTRLSIL.

This clone was seen more than once but under ten times. V is TRBV21-1 and J is TRBJ1-4. TRBV21-1 counts as a pseudogene. CDR3 length equals 12 residues. The CDR3, as DNA: TGTGCCAGCAGCCCTGGGGAGAGAAAACTGTTTTTT. Encoded protein: CASSPGERKLFF.

As regards this clone: This CDR3 is also generated by other DNA sequences in the sample. The chain links TRBV5-1 to TRBJ2-1; D is undetermined. V lost 1 base to trimming and J lost 5 bases, with 4 bases between them. Germline V gene sequence: CDR1 SGHRS, CDR2 YFSETQ. The CDR3 has 12 amino acids. CDR3 protein: CASSLTDNEQFF. DNA of the CDR3: TGCGCCAGCAGCTTGACCGACAATGAGCAGTTCTTC.

The chain has TRBV18 and TRBJ2-1; D unresolved. From germline, CDR1 is KGHSH and CDR2 LQKENI. The CDR3 totals 11 residues. V was pared by 2 bases and J by 6 bases, with 2 bases between. The CDR3 DNA follows: TGTGCCAGCTCACCAGGCAATGAGCAGTTCTTC. Its protein product is CASSPGNEQFF.